Listed here is a single TCR beta chain. Its cognate antigen is unknown. In the PCR, 60 Vbeta and 13 Jbeta primers were used. TCRdb keeps only in-frame clones here, not all; method: immunoSEQ multiplex PCR. This sample carries some 140,000 clones, roughly 77% of them seen once, and the ten largest clones take over 3%. The sample comes from a study of cytomegalovirus exposure and HLA in healthy donors. Overall study context: Within the Caucasian-associated ancestry cluster were around 81% of the approximately 370 genotyped donors. Study results and limitations: Presence/absence analyses took donor sequencing depth as roughly uniform. Being productive about 87% or about 30% of the time was typical of most TCR beta V segments in an earlier analysis.

The receptor was isolated from a female donor in good health and CMV-seronegative. Sequencing used PBMCs.

The CDR3 DNA is TGCGCCAGCAGCCAAGTCGCGCACAGTGGCCCCTATGGCTACACCTTC. Translation: CASSQVAHSGPYGYTF. The gene calls are TRBV4-1 and TRBJ1-2; no clear D. The CDR3 totals 16 residues. Germline values: CDR1 MGHRA, CDR2 YSYEKL. The V end was cut by 1 base, the J end by 4 bases, with 16 bases between.